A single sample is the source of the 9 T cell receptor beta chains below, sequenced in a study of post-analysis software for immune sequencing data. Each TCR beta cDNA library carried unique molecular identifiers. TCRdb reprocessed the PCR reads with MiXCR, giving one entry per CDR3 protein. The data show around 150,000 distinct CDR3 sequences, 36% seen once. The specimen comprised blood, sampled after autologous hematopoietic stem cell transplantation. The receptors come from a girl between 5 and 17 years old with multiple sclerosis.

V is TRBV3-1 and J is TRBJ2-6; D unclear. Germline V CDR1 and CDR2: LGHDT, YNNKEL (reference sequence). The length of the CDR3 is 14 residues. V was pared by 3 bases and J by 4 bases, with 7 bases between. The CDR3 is CASSQVLGANVLTF. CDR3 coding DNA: TGTGCCAGCAGCCAGGTCCTGGGGGCCAACGTCCTGACTTTC.

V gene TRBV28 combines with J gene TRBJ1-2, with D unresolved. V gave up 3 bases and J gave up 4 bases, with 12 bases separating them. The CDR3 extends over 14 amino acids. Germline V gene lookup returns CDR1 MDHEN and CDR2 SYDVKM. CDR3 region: CASSFIRAFYGYTF. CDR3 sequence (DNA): TGTGCCAGCAGTTTTATCCGGGCATTCTATGGCTACACCTTC.

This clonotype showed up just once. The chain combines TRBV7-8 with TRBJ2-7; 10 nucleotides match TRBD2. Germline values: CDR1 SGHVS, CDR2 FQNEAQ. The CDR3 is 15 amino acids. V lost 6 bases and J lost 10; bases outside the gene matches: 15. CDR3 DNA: TGTGCCAGCAGTCGGGAGCGGGGGGGAGGAGAGGCCCAGTACTTC. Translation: CASSRERGGGEAQYF.

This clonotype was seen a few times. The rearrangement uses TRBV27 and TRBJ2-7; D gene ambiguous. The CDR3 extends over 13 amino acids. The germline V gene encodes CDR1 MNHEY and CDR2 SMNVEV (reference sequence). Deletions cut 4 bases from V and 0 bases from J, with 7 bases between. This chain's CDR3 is CASSSGNSYEQYF. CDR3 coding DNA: TGTGCCAGCAGTTCGGGTAACTCCTACGAGCAGTACTTC.

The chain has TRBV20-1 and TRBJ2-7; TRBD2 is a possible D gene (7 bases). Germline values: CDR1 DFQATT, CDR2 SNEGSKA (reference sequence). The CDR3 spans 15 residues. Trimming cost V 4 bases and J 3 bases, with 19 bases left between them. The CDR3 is CSANSWARGGYEQYF. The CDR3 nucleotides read TGCAGTGCTAACTCTTGGGCGAGGGGGGGCTACGAGCAGTACTTC.

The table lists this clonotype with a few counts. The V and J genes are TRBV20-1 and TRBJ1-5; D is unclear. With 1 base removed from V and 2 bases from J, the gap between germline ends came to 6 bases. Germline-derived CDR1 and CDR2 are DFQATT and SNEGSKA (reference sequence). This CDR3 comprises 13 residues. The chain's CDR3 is CSARVPGNQPQHF. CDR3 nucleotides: TGCAGTGCTAGAGTGCCAGGCAATCAGCCCCAGCATTTT.

CDR3 loop: CASSQTYNYEQYF. The CDR3 DNA sequence: TGCGCCAGCAGCCAAACGTATAACTACGAGCAGTACTTC. V is TRBV4-3 and J is TRBJ2-4; D not certain. Near its end, the DNA agrees better with TRBJ2-7, so the J call may be wrong. This CDR3 region has 13 residues. Germline V gene lookup returns CDR1 LGHNA and CDR2 YSLEER.

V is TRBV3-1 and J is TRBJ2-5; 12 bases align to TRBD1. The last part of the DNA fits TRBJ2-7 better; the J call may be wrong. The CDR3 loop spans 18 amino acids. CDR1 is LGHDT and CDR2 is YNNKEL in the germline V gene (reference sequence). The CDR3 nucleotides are TGTGCCAGCAGCCAAGATTCGTGGTGGGACAGGGGGCAACGCGAGCAGTACTTC. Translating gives CASSQDSWWDRGQREQYF.

CDR3 coding DNA: TGTGCCACCAGTGTCGGCGGACCCCGGGGGATTGGGCAGTTCTTC. This sequence encodes CATSVGGPRGIGQFF. This chain connects TRBV24-1 to TRBJ2-1; D possibly corresponds to TRBD2 (6 bases). The CDR3 length is 15 residues. Germline lookup yields CDR1 KGHDR and CDR2 SFDVKD. Trimming stripped 5 bases from V and 12 bases from J, with 22 bases between.